These T cell receptor beta chains were read from a single sample in a study of beta chain features in type 1 diabetes. Here immunoSEQ multiplex PCR was the method, and the copy in TCRdb shows in-frame clones only, minus some. The table records 330,000 or so clones, 14% of them present only once. Material for sequencing was central memory CD4+ T cells from blood. Every receptor here comes from a man aged 25 to 40 in good health. Each CDR3 is given with its conserved first and last residue. The order of the fields is J gene, clone size, V gene, D gene, CDR3 DNA, CDR3 protein. A D gene is named only where the DNA matches it firmly. Not every row has a clone size; where given, it reads once, few, many or a size class.

j_gene: TRBJ2-5
abundance: few
v_gene: TRBV6-6
d_gene: .
CDR3nt: TGTGCCAGCAGTTACGCTCGGCAAGAGACCCAGTACTTC
CDR3aa: CASSYARQETQYF

j_gene: TRBJ2-4
abundance: few
v_gene: TRBV5-4
d_gene: TRBD2
CDR3nt: TGTGCCAGCAGCATGACAGCGGGAGGGGTAGACATTCAGTACTTC
CDR3aa: CASSMTAGGVDIQYF

j_gene: TRBJ1-2
abundance: few
v_gene: TRBV7-9
d_gene: .
CDR3nt: TGTGCCAGCAGCTTAGACACAGGGTTAGCGCGTGGCTACACCTTC
CDR3aa: CASSLDTGLARGYTF

j_gene: TRBJ2-7
abundance: few
v_gene: TRBV6-5
d_gene: TRBD2
CDR3nt: TGTGCCACCAAACTAGCGGGGGGCCTGGACGAGCAGTACTTC
CDR3aa: CATKLAGGLDEQYF

j_gene: TRBJ2-2
abundance: .
v_gene: TRBV18
d_gene: .
CDR3nt: TGTGCCAGCTCACCAGGACAGAACACCGGGGAGCTGTTTTTT
CDR3aa: CASSPGQNTGELFF

j_gene: TRBJ2-1
abundance: .
v_gene: TRBV27
d_gene: TRBD2
CDR3nt: TGTGCCAGCAGTTTAGGAGCGGGAGGAATCTCTTACAATGAGCAGTTCTTC
CDR3aa: CASSLGAGGISYNEQFF

j_gene: TRBJ2-2
abundance: few
v_gene: TRBV6-6
d_gene: .
CDR3nt: TGTGCCAGCAGTAAGACAGGGACTACGAACACCGGGGAGCTGTTTTTT
CDR3aa: CASSKTGTTNTGELFF

j_gene: TRBJ1-6
abundance: few
v_gene: TRBV6-5
d_gene: .
CDR3nt: TGTGCCAGCAGCCCTTTGGCGGCGGGTTCACCCCTCCACTTT
CDR3aa: CASSPLAAGSPLHF

j_gene: TRBJ2-7
abundance: few
v_gene: TRBV7-8
d_gene: .
CDR3nt: TGTGCCAGCAGCTTAATGGCCCAGGGCTACGAGCAGTACTTC
CDR3aa: CASSLMAQGYEQYF

j_gene: TRBJ1-4
abundance: few
v_gene: TRBV25-1
d_gene: TRBD1
CDR3nt: TGTGCCACCCAGACAGGGAGTCAGGAAAAACTGTTTTTT
CDR3aa: CATQTGSQEKLFF

j_gene: TRBJ1-1
abundance: few
v_gene: TRBV5-4
d_gene: TRBD1
CDR3nt: TGTGCCAGCAGCCTGCAGGGGGGGATTGAAGCTTTCTTT
CDR3aa: CASSLQGGIEAFF

j_gene: TRBJ2-5
abundance: .
v_gene: TRBV7-9
d_gene: .
CDR3nt: TGTGCCAGCAGCCTCCTACCCCTTGAGACCCAGTACTTC
CDR3aa: CASSLLPLETQYF

j_gene: TRBJ1-5
abundance: few
v_gene: TRBV4-1
d_gene: .
CDR3nt: TGCGCCAGCAGCCAAGATCACAATCAGCCCCAGCATTTT
CDR3aa: CASSQDHNQPQHF

j_gene: TRBJ1-2
abundance: few
v_gene: TRBV18
d_gene: .
CDR3nt: TGTGCCAGCTCAGGGACGGCGAACTATGGCTACACCTTC
CDR3aa: CASSGTANYGYTF